The 29 T cell receptor beta chains presented below share a single source sample, sequenced in a study of CD8+ T cells in alopecia areata. Noted treatment: oral pan-JAK inhibitor, 5-10 mg twice daily. In each case, RNA was isolated and then reverse transcribed into cDNA as the sequencing template. Sequencing was performed with immunoSEQ multiplex PCR; in TCRdb, only in-frame clones are kept and a portion is missing. The sample holds 150,000 to 200,000 clones, around three fifths seen once. Source: CD4+ T cells sorted from blood, taken at week 4, from a patient treated with tofacitinib. All receptors derive from a human donor with alopecia areata.

This chain uses TRBV11-2 with TRBJ2-5, with D possibly matching TRBD2 (5 bases). The germline gives CDR1 SGHAT, CDR2 FQNNGV. V was shortened by 6 bases and J by 1 base, with 9 bases between the two germline ends. The CDR3 covers 13 residues. The CDR3 DNA sequence: TGTGCCAGCAGAACGGGAATCCAAGAGACCCAGTACTTC. Amino acids: CASRTGIQETQYF.

This clone was observed a few times. This chain connects TRBV29-1 to TRBJ2-2, with D unclear. The CDR3 has 13 amino acids. V lost 1 base, J lost 3 bases, and 6 bases lay in between. Per germline, CDR1 SQVTM and CDR2 ANQGSEA. The DNA for the CDR3 is TGCAGCGTTGAAGCAGGATACACCGGGGAGCTGTTTTTT. Its translation: CSVEAGYTGELFF.

The chain combines TRBV15 with TRBJ2-5; 8 nucleotides line up with TRBD1. J gave up 6 bases and V 5 bases, and 14 bases lay outside the gene matches. The CDR3 length is 16 residues. Per germline, CDR1 LNHNV and CDR2 YYDKDF (reference sequence). Written as DNA, the CDR3 is TGTGCCACCAGCGGTCAGACAGGAGACAGGGGACAGACCCAGTACTTC. As protein: CATSGQTGDRGQTQYF. Full variable domain (rest looked up from reference TRBV15 and TRBJ2-5): DAMVIQNPRYQVTQFGKPVTLSCSQTLNHNVMYWYQQKSSQAPKLLFHYYDKDFNNEADTPDNFQSRRPNTSFCFLDIRSPGLGDTAMYLCATSGQTGDRGQTQYFGPGTRLLVL.

The gene calls are TRBV27 and TRBJ2-7; D call uncertain. Germline-derived CDR1 and CDR2 are MNHEY and SMNVEV (reference sequence). V lost 2 bases, J lost 3 bases, and 8 bases lay in between. The length of the CDR3 is 13 residues. CDR3 sequence (DNA): TGTGCCAGCAGTTTAAGGCGGAACTACGAGCAGTACTTC. This translates into CASSLRRNYEQYF.

The rearrangement uses TRBV29-1 and TRBJ1-2; 12 bases match TRBD1. CDR3 length: 13 residues. Trimming cost V 7 bases and J 5 bases; bases outside gene matches: 5. Germline values: CDR1 SQVTM, CDR2 ANQGSEA. For the CDR3, the DNA is TGCAGCGCCGGGACAGGGGGCTCTTATGGCTACACCTTC. Its translation: CSAGTGGSYGYTF.

V is TRBV7-2 and J is TRBJ2-5, with D uncertain. Germline-derived CDR1 and CDR2 are SGHTA and FQGNSA. V was shortened by 7 bases and J by 5 bases, with 8 bases between the two germline ends. The CDR3 sequence is 11 residues long. This chain's CDR3 is CASTSRETQYF. CDR3 sequence (DNA): TGTGCCAGCACCTCTAGGGAGACCCAGTACTTC.

The rearrangement links TRBV7-9 to TRBJ2-2; D call uncertain. CDR3 length equals 12 residues. The ends were cut back, 11 bases at V and 6 bases at J, with 13 bases in the middle. CDR1 and CDR2 (germline): SEHNR, FQNEAQ (reference sequence). The CDR3 reads CAVTRPAGELFF. DNA for the CDR3: TGTGCCGTTACCCGGCCCGCCGGGGAGCTGTTTTTT.

The J gene is TRBJ1-2, the V gene TRBV30; possibly TRBD1 for D (5 bases). CDR3 length: 11 amino acids. Trimming left V 2 bases short and J 7 bases short, with 8 bases between. Germline CDR1 GTSNPN, CDR2 SVGIG (reference sequence). The CDR3 DNA reads TGTGCCTGGAGTACTGGGGCTGGCTACACCTTC. Its protein is CAWSTGAGYTF.

The CDR3 bases are TGTGCCTGGACCGAGGGGACCGTAGGGGTAGTTACCTACAATGAGCAGTTCTTC. Amino acid sequence: CAWTEGTVGVVTYNEQFF. The V and J genes are TRBV30 and TRBJ2-1; possibly TRBD1 or TRBD2 for D (5 bases each). The CDR3 has 18 amino acids. Trimming removed 4 bases at V and 2 bases at J, with 24 bases between. CDR1 and CDR2 from the germline V gene are GTSNPN and SVGIG (reference sequence).

This clone was seen once. This chain uses TRBV7-8 with TRBJ1-6; D possibly corresponds to TRBD1 (5 bases). Trimming removed 1 base from V and 18 bases from J, with 13 bases in between. The CDR3 consists of 12 residues. Per the germline V gene, CDR1 is SGHVS and CDR2 is FQNEAQ. Here the CDR3 reads CASSLEGQLPHF. As DNA, the CDR3 is TGTGCCAGCAGCTTAGAGGGGCAGCTTCCCCACTTT.

In this sample, this clone turned up a few times. This chain uses TRBV6-5 with TRBJ2-5, with 9 positions matching TRBD2. CDR3 length: 16 residues. CDR1 is MNHEY and CDR2 is SVGAGI in the germline V gene. Losses at the gene ends were 4 bases for V and 1 base for J; bases not matched to a gene: 7. The CDR3: CASSSASGTLQETQYF. The CDR3 nucleotides read TGTGCCAGCAGTTCGGCTAGCGGGACTCTCCAAGAGACCCAGTACTTC.

CDR3 residues: CASSLGWAAETNYGYTF. In nucleotides, the CDR3 is TGCGCCAGCAGCTTGGGCTGGGCCGCGGAAACTAACTATGGCTACACCTTC. This rearrangement joins TRBV5-1 to TRBJ1-2; D remains unclear. Trimming pared 0 bases from V and 0 bases from J, leaving 15 bases between. Germline values: CDR1 SGHRS, CDR2 YFSETQ. The CDR3 consists of 17 residues.

CDR3: CASSLAGTDNQPQHF. The CDR3 coding sequence is TGTGCCAGCAGCTTAGCCGGGACAGACAATCAGCCCCAGCATTTT. V is TRBV7-8 and J is TRBJ1-5; 7 bases map to TRBD1. This CDR3 comprises 15 residues. The V segment lost 0 bases and the J segment 3 bases; nucleotides outside the gene matches: 2. The germline CDR1 and CDR2 sequences are SGHVS and FQNEAQ.

This CDR3 reads CASSQGATSGGPTGELFF. The CDR3 DNA reads as TGCGCCAGCAGCCAAGGAGCTACTAGCGGGGGTCCCACCGGGGAGCTGTTTTTT. This sequence joins TRBV4-3 and TRBJ2-2; 11 positions agree with TRBD2. Trimming removed 1 base from V and 4 bases from J; junction bases left unmatched: 8. Per germline, CDR1 LGHNA and CDR2 YSLEER. The CDR3 length is 18 residues.

The V and J genes are TRBV30 and TRBJ2-7; D is possibly TRBD1 or TRBD2 (6 bases each). The germline gives CDR1 GTSNPN, CDR2 SVGIG (reference sequence). V lost 5 bases and J lost 2, with 16 bases in between. The CDR3 is 14 residues long. The CDR3 sequence is CAWRRFGGPYEQYF. The CDR3 region has the DNA TGTGCCTGGCGCCGATTCGGGGGCCCCTACGAGCAGTACTTC. The full variable domain, in which reference TRBV30 and TRBJ2-7 provide the parts outside the CDR3, is SQTIHQWPATLVQPVGSPLSLECTVEGTSNPNLYWYRQAAGRGLQLLFYSVGIGQISSEVPQNLSASRPQDRQFILSSKKLLLSDSGFYLCAWRRFGGPYEQYFGPGTRLTVT.

V gene TRBV6-6 combines with J gene TRBJ2-2; TRBD1 matches at 11 bases. This CDR3 has 16 amino acids. The V gene end was trimmed by 6 bases and the J gene end by 4 bases; junction bases not matched to a gene: 7. Germline-derived CDR1 and CDR2 are MNHNY and SVGAGI (reference sequence). The CDR3 DNA is TGTGCCAGCAGAATCGGACAGGGGGCGGGCACCGGGGAGCTGTTTTTT. This sequence encodes CASRIGQGAGTGELFF.

Only a few counts were recorded for this clone. The rearrangement links TRBV7-2 to TRBJ2-1; TRBD2 matches at 14 bases. The germline V gene has CDR1 SGHTA and CDR2 FQGNSA. Trimming took 4 bases from V and 10 from J; bases not matched to a gene: 6. CDR3 length equals 15 residues. CDR3 DNA: TGTGCCAGCAGCTCCGGACTAGCGGGGGGTTGGGAGCAGTTCTTC. Residues: CASSSGLAGGWEQFF.

The chain combines TRBV7-2 with TRBJ2-5; D unclear. This CDR3 is 13 amino acids long. Germline CDR1 and CDR2: SGHTA and FQGNSA. V was shortened by 5 bases and J by 3 bases, with 10 bases between the two germline ends. CDR3 sequence (DNA): TGTGCCAGCAGCCGCGGCCCGGAAGAGACCCAGTACTTC. Translated, it gives CASSRGPEETQYF.

The rearrangement links TRBV6-6 to TRBJ1-2, with TRBD1 matching over 7 bases. CDR1 is MNHNY and CDR2 is SVGAGI in the germline V gene (reference sequence). This CDR3 contains 13 residues. V lost 6 bases to trimming and J lost 2 bases; unmatched junction nucleotides: 3. CDR3 coding DNA: TGTGCCAGCAGCCCGACAGGGAACTATGGCTACACCTTC. Translated: CASSPTGNYGYTF.

The table lists this clone with a few counts. The chain recombines TRBV2 with TRBJ1-2, with D perhaps matching TRBD1 (6 bases). The CDR3 sequence is 13 residues long. V lost 9 bases and J 6 bases, leaving 17 bases between the germline ends. Per germline, CDR1 SNHLY and CDR2 FYNNEI. The CDR3 DNA sequence: TGTGCCAGTAGAAGTGGAGGGGGAAATGGCTACACCTTC. Protein sequence: CASRSGGGNGYTF.

The V gene is TRBV9, the J gene TRBJ2-3; a possible D gene is TRBD1 (6 bases). The CDR3 sequence is 13 residues long. Trimming left V 7 bases short and J 3 bases short, with 12 bases between. Germline V gene sequence: CDR1 SGDLS, CDR2 YYNGEE. The CDR3 loop reads CASWRQETDTQYF. The CDR3 nucleotides read TGTGCCAGCTGGAGACAGGAAACAGATACGCAGTATTTT.

V is TRBV6-6 and J is TRBJ2-7; the D gene is possibly TRBD1 (5 bases). Germline V lookup: CDR1 MNHNY, CDR2 SVGAGI (reference sequence). V lost 0 bases to trimming and J lost 8 bases, with 8 bases between them. This CDR3 is built from 12 residues. In nucleotides, the CDR3 is TGTGCCAGCAGTTACTCGACAGAGCAGCAGTACTTC. It is translated as CASSYSTEQQYF.

The chain joins TRBV29-1 to TRBJ1-5; 8 bases are shared with TRBD1. The germline gives CDR1 SQVTM, CDR2 ANQGSEA. The V gene end was trimmed by 4 bases and the J gene end by 7 bases; junction bases not matched to a gene: 6. The CDR3 length is 13 residues. The CDR3 sequence is CSVGQGNEQPQHF. The CDR3, as DNA: TGCAGCGTTGGACAGGGGAATGAACAGCCCCAGCATTTT.

The gene calls are TRBV30 and TRBJ1-2; D is undetermined. The V and J ends lost 8 bases and 2 bases respectively, with 18 bases between them. The CDR3 is 14 residues long. Germline-derived CDR1 and CDR2 are GTSNPN and SVGIG (reference sequence). This CDR3 is CARYEDGKNYGYTF. The DNA of the CDR3 is TGTGCCAGATATGAGGACGGGAAGAACTATGGCTACACCTTC. Using reference TRBV30 and TRBJ1-2 for the parts outside the CDR3, the full variable domain is SQTIHQWPATLVQPVGSPLSLECTVEGTSNPNLYWYRQAAGRGLQLLFYSVGIGQISSEVPQNLSASRPQDRQFILSSKKLLLSDSGFYLCARYEDGKNYGYTFGSGTRLTVV.

The chain carries TRBV6-5 and TRBJ1-6; 7 bases line up with TRBD1. After removal of 5 bases from V and 10 bases from J, the junction contained 8 bases not matched to a gene. Germline CDR1 and CDR2: MNHEY and SVGAGI. The CDR3 is made up of 14 amino acids. CDR3 nucleotide sequence: TGTGCCAGCAGTCTACAGGGGATCTTGTCACCCCTCCACTTT. Its translation: CASSLQGILSPLHF.

This clone has a handful of counts. The CDR3 DNA reads as TGCAGCGTTGAAGAGTGGGGGATGGGTGAGACCCAGTACTTC. Its translation is CSVEEWGMGETQYF. The chain has TRBV29-1 and TRBJ2-5; D tentatively fits TRBD1 or TRBD2 (5 bases each). The CDR3 totals 14 residues. CDR1 is SQVTM, CDR2 ANQGSEA, per germline. Trimming removed 0 bases at V and 5 bases at J, with 13 bases between.

The chain links TRBV14 to TRBJ2-7; 8 positions match TRBD1. The CDR3 loop spans 16 amino acids. Germline V gene lookup returns CDR1 SGHDN and CDR2 FVKESK. V trimming: 1 base; J trimming: 2 bases; junction bases outside the gene matches: 7. CDR3 in amino acids: CASSQGRDRSPYEQYF. In nucleotides, the CDR3 is TGTGCCAGCAGCCAAGGCCGGGACAGGAGTCCCTACGAGCAGTACTTC.

This clone was observed a few times. This chain uses TRBV29-1 with TRBJ2-5, with D tentatively TRBD2 (5 bases). Deletions cut 2 bases from V and 4 bases from J, with 8 bases between. From germline, CDR1 is SQVTM and CDR2 ANQGSEA. The CDR3 has 12 residues. CDR3 sequence reads: CSVESGGETQYF. CDR3 nucleotide sequence: TGCAGCGTTGAATCCGGAGGAGAGACCCAGTACTTC.

The table lists this clone with a few counts. The chain uses TRBV7-2 and TRBJ1-5; 7 nucleotides line up with TRBD1. The CDR3 has 15 residues. V was clipped by 5 bases and J by 6 bases; unmatched bases: 10. Germline V CDR1 and CDR2: SGHTA, FQGNSA. For the CDR3, the DNA is TGTGCCAGCAGCCCAGACAGGGTTCGGGGTCAGCCCCAGCATTTT. This sequence encodes CASSPDRVRGQPQHF.